A single sample gave rise to the 10 T cell receptor beta chains below, sequenced in a study of Graves' ophthalmopathy and Graves' hyperthyroidism. Amplification of the TCR beta CDR3 regions used RNA transcripts (as template). The workflow started with a first-round RT-PCR run with HTBI primers and then moved on to a second-round multiplex PCR. TCRdb fed the multiplex PCR reads into MiXCR, producing one record per CDR3 protein. The table shows around 1,000,000 distinct CDR3 sequences, with about two fifths occurring only once. Sequencing was carried out using peripheral blood or thyroid tissue (not recorded which). The receptor source for this set is an adult man with Graves' hyperthyroidism.

The rearrangement joins TRBV5-1 to TRBJ1-2; 12 positions match TRBD1. Unmatched junction bases numbered 9, after V lost 0 bases and J lost 6 bases. Germline CDR1 SGHRS, CDR2 YFSETQ. This CDR3 comprises 17 residues. CDR3 loop: CASSLEGTGGGIDGYTF. CDR3 in DNA: TGCGCCAGCAGCTTGGAGGGGACAGGGGGCGGTATCGATGGCTACACCTTC.

Only a few counts were recorded for this clonotype. In DNA form, the CDR3 reads TGTGCCATCAGTCCGTCGACAGGGGCTGACGGGGACTACGAGCAGTACTTC. Its translation: CAISPSTGADGDYEQYF. The chain recombines TRBV10-3 with TRBJ2-7, with TRBD1 matching over 8 bases. After removal of 5 bases from V and 3 bases from J, the junction contained 15 bases not matched to a gene. Germline V gene lookup returns CDR1 ENHRY and CDR2 SYGVKD. The CDR3 contains 17 residues.

Points on this clonotype: A read error may produce the germline difference seen at one junction end. The chain links TRBV12-3 or TRBV12-4 to TRBJ1-5; D is unresolved. The CDR3 covers 13 residues. This chain's CDR3 is CASSIREAETQHF. CDR3 nucleotides: TGCGCCAGCAGCATTAGGGAGGCGGAGACCCAGCATTTT.

This rearrangement joins TRBV7-3 to TRBJ2-7; TRBD1 is a possible D gene (5 bases). The CDR3 spans 13 residues. Looked up from germline, CDR1 is SGHTA and CDR2 is FQGTGA. V lost 5 bases to trimming and J lost 6 bases, with 14 bases between them. The DNA for the CDR3 is TGTGCCAGCAGCAGACCGACAGCTCCCGAGCAGTACTTC. Its protein product is CASSRPTAPEQYF.

With regard to this clonotype: This may arise from a read error, as a much more abundant clone is one base away. The chain employs TRBV5-1 and TRBJ1-4; D remains ambiguous. This CDR3 region has 14 residues. V was trimmed by 0 bases and J by 8 bases, leaving 11 bases between them. Looked up from germline, CDR1 is SGHRS and CDR2 is YFSETQ. The CDR3: CASSLDSSPEKLFF. The CDR3 region has the DNA TGCGCCAGCAGCTTGGACAGCTCTCCGGAAAAACTGTTTTTT.

This clonotype was counted only a few times. V gene TRBV29-1 combines with J gene TRBJ1-1; a weak D match, TRBD1 (5 bases). Germline-derived CDR1 and CDR2 are SQVTM and ANQGSEA. V lost 6 bases to trimming and J lost 5 bases, with 13 bases between them. This CDR3 has 12 residues. The CDR3 spells CSVGTAGTEAFF. For the CDR3, the DNA is TGCAGCGTCGGGACTGCTGGGACTGAAGCTTTCTTT.

The V call is TRBV7-2, the J call TRBJ1-5; no firm D call. This CDR3 is 17 amino acids long. The germline V gene encodes CDR1 SGHTA and CDR2 FQGNSA. Deletions cut 1 base from V and 3 bases from J, with 16 bases between. The CDR3 is CASSLEAVGRLNQPQHF. The CDR3 DNA reads as TGTGCCAGCAGCTTAGAAGCCGTGGGCCGTCTCAATCAGCCCCAGCATTTT.

The J gene is TRBJ2-2, the V gene TRBV25-1, with D uncertain. Germline CDR1 is MGHDK and CDR2 is SYGVNS. CDR3 length: 11 residues. Deletions cut 6 bases from V and 10 bases from J, with 9 bases between. The CDR3 protein is CASSRPVELFF. The CDR3 nucleotides are TGTGCCAGCAGCCGACCCGTGGAGCTGTTTTTT.

The chain recombines TRBV4-3 with TRBJ1-4, with a possible D match to TRBD1 (6 bases). Trimming stripped 1 base from V and 3 bases from J, with 12 bases between. Germline CDR1 reads LGHNA; CDR2 reads YSLEER. There are 16 residues in the CDR3. CDR3 loop: CASSQVYRDPNEKLFF. In nucleotides, the CDR3 is TGCGCCAGCAGCCAAGTTTACAGGGATCCTAATGAAAAACTGTTTTTT.

The sample holds many counts of this clonotype. The chain employs TRBV7-2 and TRBJ1-2; the D is unclear. The CDR3 contains 13 residues. Trimming stripped 5 bases from V and 6 bases from J, with 13 bases between. CDR1 and CDR2 from the germline V gene are SGHTA and FQGNSA. CDR3 sequence (DNA): TGTGCCAGCAGCCACGACGGGTCCCATGGCTACACCTTC. Translating it yields CASSHDGSHGYTF.